This T cell receptor (beta chain) derives from a study of metastatic and nonmetastatic thyroid tumors. Across the whole study: Malignant thyroid and benign thyroid patients provided blood and tumor or nodule tissue whose repertoires were compared.

The length of the CDR3 is 19 residues. J gave up 2 bases and V 0 bases, and 12 bases lay outside the gene matches. Germline CDR1 reads MNHNY; CDR2 reads SVGAGI (reference sequence). TCRdb reprocessed the PCR reads via MiXCR. The sample shows some 41,000 clones, about 13% of them seen only once. This clone was counted ten times or more. Thyroid surgery had not been preceded by any treatment in any patient. The sequence derives from a female donor with papillary thyroid cancer or a benign thyroid nodule (not recorded which). Some clones in this sample may be carry-over from other donors' samples. V is TRBV6-6 and J is TRBJ2-1, with 8 nucleotides matching TRBD2. The sample comprised blood. The CDR3 DNA reads as TGTGCCAGCAGTTACTCGGACGGGAGGGGCTTGGGGACCTACAATGAGCAGTTCTTC. Its protein is CASSYSDGRGLGTYNEQFF.